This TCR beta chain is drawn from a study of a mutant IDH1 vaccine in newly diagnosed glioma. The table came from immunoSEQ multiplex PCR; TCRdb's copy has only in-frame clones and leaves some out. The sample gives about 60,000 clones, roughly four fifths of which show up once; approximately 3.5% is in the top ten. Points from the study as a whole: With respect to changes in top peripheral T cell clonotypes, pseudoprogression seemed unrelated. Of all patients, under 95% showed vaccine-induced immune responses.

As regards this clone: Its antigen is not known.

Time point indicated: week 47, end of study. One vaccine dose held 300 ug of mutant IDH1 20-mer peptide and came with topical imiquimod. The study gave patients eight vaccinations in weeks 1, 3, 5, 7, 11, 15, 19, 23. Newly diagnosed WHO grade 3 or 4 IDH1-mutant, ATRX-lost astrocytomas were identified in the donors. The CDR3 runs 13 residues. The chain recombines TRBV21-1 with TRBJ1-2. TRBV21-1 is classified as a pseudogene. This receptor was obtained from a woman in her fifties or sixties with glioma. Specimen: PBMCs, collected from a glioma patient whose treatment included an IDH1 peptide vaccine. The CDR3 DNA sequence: TGTGCCAGCAGCAAAGTGGTCGGCTATGGCTACACCTTC. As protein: CASSKVVGYGYTF.